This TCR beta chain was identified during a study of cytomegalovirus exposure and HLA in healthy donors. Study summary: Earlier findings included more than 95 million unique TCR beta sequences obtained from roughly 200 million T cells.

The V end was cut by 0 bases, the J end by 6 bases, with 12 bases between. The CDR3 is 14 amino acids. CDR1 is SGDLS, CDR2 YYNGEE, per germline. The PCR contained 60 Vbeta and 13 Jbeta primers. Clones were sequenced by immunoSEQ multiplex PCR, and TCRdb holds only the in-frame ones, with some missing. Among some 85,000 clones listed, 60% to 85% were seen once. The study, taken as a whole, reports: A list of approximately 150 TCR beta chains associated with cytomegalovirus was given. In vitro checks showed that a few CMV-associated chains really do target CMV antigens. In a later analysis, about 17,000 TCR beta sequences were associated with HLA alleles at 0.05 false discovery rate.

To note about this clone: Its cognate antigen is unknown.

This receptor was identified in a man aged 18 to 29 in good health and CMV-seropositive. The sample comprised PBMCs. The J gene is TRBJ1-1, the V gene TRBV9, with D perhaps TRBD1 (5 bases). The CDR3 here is CASSVATGGAEAFF. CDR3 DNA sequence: TGTGCCAGCAGCGTAGCTACAGGAGGGGCTGAAGCTTTCTTT. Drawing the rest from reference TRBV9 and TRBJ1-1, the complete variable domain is DSGVTQTPKHLITATGQRVTLRCSPRSGDLSVYWYQQSLDQGLQFLIQYYNGEERAKGNILERFSAQQFPDLHSELNLSSLELGDSALYFCASSVATGGAEAFFGQGTRLTVV.